A selection of T cell receptor beta chains follows, all from one sample in a study of blood T cell repertoires in COVID-19. Using immunoSEQ multiplex PCR, the repertoire was profiled, and TCRdb retains in-frame clones only, with some absent. The table records about 240,000 clones, around 87% of them present only once. Material: PBMCs or T cells enriched from blood (not recorded which). All receptors come from a woman aged 40-49 years with acute COVID-19. CDR3s include the opening cysteine and the closing phenylalanine or tryptophan. Expanded clones are given a class, and other clones once, few, many or no size at all.

size	V	J	CDR3
-	TRBV19	TRBJ2-5	CASSMAGGVETQYF
-	TRBV11-2	TRBJ2-7	CASSSKGQGVYEQYF
once	TRBV30	TRBJ2-7	CAWSATSPGYEQYF
-	TRBV4-1	TRBJ2-1	CASSQDERLAEYNEQFF
-	TRBV25-1	TRBJ2-4	CASSESDIERDIQYF
-	TRBV28	TRBJ2-7	CASTPTDSYEQYF
-	TRBV6-5	TRBJ1-5	CASSAGDRHQPQHF
-	TRBV10-1	TRBJ1-2	CASSESTSGVCGYTF
few	TRBV6-1	TRBJ2-1	CASSEGTGIRNEQFF
-	TRBV9	TRBJ2-7	CASSVSTGGPNEQYF
-	TRBV19	TRBJ1-2	CASRDSYYGYTF
-	TRBV11-2	TRBJ2-6	CASTPIGGANVLTF
-	TRBV3-1/TRBV3-2	TRBJ2-2	CASSADILTGELFF
once	TRBV7-6	TRBJ2-3	CASSPPGSGSGSTDTQYF
-	TRBV24-1	TRBJ2-2	CATRDSNTGELFF
-	TRBV29-1	TRBJ2-3	CSVETSGSGTQYF
-	TRBV5-1	TRBJ2-2	CASSLASTNTGELFF